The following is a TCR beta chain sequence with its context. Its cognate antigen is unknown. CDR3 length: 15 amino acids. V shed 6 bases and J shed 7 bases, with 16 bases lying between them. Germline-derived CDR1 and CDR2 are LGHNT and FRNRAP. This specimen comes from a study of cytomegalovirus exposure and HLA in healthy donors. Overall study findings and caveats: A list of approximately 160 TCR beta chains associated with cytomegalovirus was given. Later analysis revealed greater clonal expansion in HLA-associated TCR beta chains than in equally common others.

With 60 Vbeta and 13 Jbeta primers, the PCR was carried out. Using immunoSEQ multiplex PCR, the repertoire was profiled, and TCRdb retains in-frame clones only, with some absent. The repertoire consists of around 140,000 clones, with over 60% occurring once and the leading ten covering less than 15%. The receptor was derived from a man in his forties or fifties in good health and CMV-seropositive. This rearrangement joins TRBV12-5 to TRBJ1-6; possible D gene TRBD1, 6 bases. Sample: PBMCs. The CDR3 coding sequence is TGTGCTAGTGGACCCCCGGACAGCCAAAATTCACCCCTCCACTTT. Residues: CASGPPDSQNSPLHF.